These T cell receptor beta chains were read from a single sample in a study of blood T cell repertoires in COVID-19. Sequenced by immunoSEQ multiplex PCR; TCRdb stores in-frame clones only, minus some. Of more than 85,000 clones listed, about 80% are singletons. The sequencing sample was made of peripheral blood. These receptors all come from a man aged 60-69 years with acute or convalescent COVID-19. Both conserved end residues are trimmed from each CDR3. D genes are given only for firm matches.

CDR3 length | D gene | V gene | CDR3 protein
13 | TRBD2 | TRBV10-1 | ASSDPGGPSGELF
13 | NA | TRBV11-3 | ASSFDGGSNEKLF
11 | TRBD1 | TRBV10-3 | AIRRTGVSGYT
12 | TRBD2 | TRBV19 | ASRSSGETDTQY
13 | TRBD2 | TRBV5-1 | ASSLGLAGNNEQF
15 | TRBD1 | TRBV10-2 | ASSGSPQGKKGNEQF
13 | TRBD1 | TRBV5-4 | ASSPGTGGTGELF
12 | TRBD2 | TRBV7-2 | ASSLGGGALEQY
11 | NA | TRBV10-3 | AISPGQNSPLH
13 | TRBD1 | TRBV10-3 | AISEGGEVASPLH
10 | NA | TRBV7-9 | ASRGHSNTIY
12 | TRBD1 | TRBV30 | AWSVMGQNEKLF
12 | TRBD2 | TRBV30 | AWSKASGGYEQY
13 | NA | TRBV18 | ASSPWMEGRATQY
13 | NA | TRBV29-1 | SAIKSGAGNQPQH
12 | NA | TRBV25-1 | ASSNLPSAGELF
11 | TRBD2 | TRBV6-2/TRBV6-3 | ASSYAGEDEQF
11 | NA | TRBV30 | ACSQGRSQPQH
12 | TRBD1 | TRBV7-9 | ASSPQGGRTEAF
13 | TRBD2 | TRBV11-2 | ASSLGRGGLNEQF
13 | TRBD1 | TRBV6-6 | ASSYQTGRPETQY
11 | TRBD1 | TRBV25-1 | ASRTGDRYGYT
14 | TRBD1 | TRBV5-5 | ASSLTGVRGNTEAF
17 | NA | TRBV21-1 | ASSPTTGLGYSGNQPQH
9 | NA | TRBV28 | ATYRVYGYT
11 | NA | TRBV3-1/TRBV3-2 | ASSQVRGNEQF
14 | TRBD1 | TRBV7-9 | ASRLRQGTSTDTQY
13 | TRBD2 | TRBV30 | AWTGTSGGGDTQY
11 | NA | TRBV24-1 | ATSDFETGEQF
12 | NA | TRBV6-5 | ASRQDSRIYEQY
12 | NA | TRBV15 | ATSRDGRDTEAF
12 | TRBD1 | TRBV3-1/TRBV3-2 | ASSQVDRAYGYT
12 | TRBD2 | TRBV24-1 | ATSDQRGDLGQF
13 | NA | TRBV7-2 | ASSLGNGFGTEAF
15 | TRBD1 | TRBV3-1/TRBV3-2 | ASSPDGQGASRYGYT
11 | NA | TRBV19 | ASIQDTYTEAF
12 | TRBD1 | TRBV2 | AIHGQGASNEQF
12 | NA | TRBV3-1/TRBV3-2 | ASNPGHLYSEAF
12 | TRBD2 | TRBV5-1 | ASNKRDGDNEQF
12 | TRBD1 | TRBV5-6 | ASRTGFRNYGYT
12 | TRBD1 | TRBV7-2 | ASSWGQQNTEAF
10 | NA | TRBV19 | ASRDSYYEQY
14 | TRBD1 | TRBV5-5 | ASSFQGANSGNTIY
13 | NA | TRBV7-2 | ASSSVRRGVYGYT
12 | NA | TRBV5-1 | ASSLDLATETQY
13 | TRBD2 | TRBV30 | AWSDGTSQADTQY
12 | TRBD1 | TRBV18 | ASTGTGGLDGYT
12 | TRBD2 | TRBV9 | ASSVASGINEQF
13 | TRBD1 | TRBV7-2 | ASSLGTGGYEKLF
13 | TRBD2 | TRBV27 | ASSFERGSVDEQF
12 | NA | TRBV18 | ASSGQTNTGELF
13 | TRBD1 | TRBV6-5 | ASSYGQGYNQPQH
13 | TRBD1 | TRBV14 | ASSHRTGSTDTQY
12 | NA | TRBV18 | ASSPVRGNQPQH
13 | NA | TRBV10-1 | ASSGTSTSTDTQY
11 | TRBD1 | TRBV18 | ASSPGQGTEAF
12 | NA | TRBV18 | ASSPTDLNYGYT
12 | NA | TRBV11-2 | ASSQTQGSTEAF